This entry lists 2 T cell receptor beta chains sequenced from one sample in a study of technical replicates of blood from a handful of donors. Using immunoSEQ multiplex PCR, the repertoire was profiled, and TCRdb retains in-frame clones only, with some absent. The sample carries 75,000 to 100,000 clones, 90% to 95% recorded once. Material: T cells isolated from PBMCs. These receptors came from a human donor in good health.

The chain carries TRBV6-5 and TRBJ2-3; 7 bases are a match to TRBD1. The junction had 4 bases not matched to a gene; V was cut back by 5 bases and J by 2 bases. The CDR3 consists of 14 residues. Germline V lookup: CDR1 MNHEY, CDR2 SVGAGI. CDR3 sequence (DNA): TGTGCCAGCAGTAGGACAGGAGCCACAGATACGCAGTATTTT. It codes for CASSRTGATDTQYF.

The chain employs TRBV10-3 and TRBJ2-2; 9 positions match TRBD1. Germline V gene data show CDR1 as ENHRY and CDR2 as SYGVKD. Trimming at V came to 7 bases and at J to 5 bases, leaving 8 bases not matched to a gene. The length of the CDR3 is 15 residues. The DNA of the CDR3 is TGTGCCATCAAGAGAGGGACAGGGACGACCGGGGAGCTGTTTTTT. Protein product: CAIKRGTGTTGELFF.